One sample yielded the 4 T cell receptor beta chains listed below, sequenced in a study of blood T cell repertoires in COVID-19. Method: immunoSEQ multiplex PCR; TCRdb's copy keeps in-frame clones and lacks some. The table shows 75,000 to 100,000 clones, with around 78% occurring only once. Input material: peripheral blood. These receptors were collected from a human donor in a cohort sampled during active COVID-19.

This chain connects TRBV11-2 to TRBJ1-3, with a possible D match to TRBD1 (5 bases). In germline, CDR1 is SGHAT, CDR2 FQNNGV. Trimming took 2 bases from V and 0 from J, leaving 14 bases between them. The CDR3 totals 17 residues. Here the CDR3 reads CASSLIFAGPSGNTIYF. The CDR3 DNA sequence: TGTGCCAGCAGCTTAATCTTCGCAGGGCCCTCTGGAAACACCATATATTTT.

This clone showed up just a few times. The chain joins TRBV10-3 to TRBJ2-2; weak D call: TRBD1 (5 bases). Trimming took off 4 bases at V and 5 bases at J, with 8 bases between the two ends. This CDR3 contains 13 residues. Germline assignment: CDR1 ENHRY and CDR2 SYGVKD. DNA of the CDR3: TGTGCCATCAGTGCAGGGTTAACCGGGGAGCTGTTTTTT. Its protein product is CAISAGLTGELFF.

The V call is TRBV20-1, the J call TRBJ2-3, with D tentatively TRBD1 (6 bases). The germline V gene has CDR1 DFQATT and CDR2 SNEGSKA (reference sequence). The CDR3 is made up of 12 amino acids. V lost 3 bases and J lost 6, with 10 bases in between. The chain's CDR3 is CSASVGADTQYF. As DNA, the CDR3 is TGCAGTGCTAGTGTGGGGGCGGATACGCAGTATTTT.

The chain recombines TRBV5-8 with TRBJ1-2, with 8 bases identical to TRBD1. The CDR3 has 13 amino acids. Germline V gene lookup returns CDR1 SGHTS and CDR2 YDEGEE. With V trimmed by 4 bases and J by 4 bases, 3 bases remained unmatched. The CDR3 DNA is TGTGCCAGCAGCATTACAGGGGGCTATGGCTACACCTTC. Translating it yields CASSITGGYGYTF.